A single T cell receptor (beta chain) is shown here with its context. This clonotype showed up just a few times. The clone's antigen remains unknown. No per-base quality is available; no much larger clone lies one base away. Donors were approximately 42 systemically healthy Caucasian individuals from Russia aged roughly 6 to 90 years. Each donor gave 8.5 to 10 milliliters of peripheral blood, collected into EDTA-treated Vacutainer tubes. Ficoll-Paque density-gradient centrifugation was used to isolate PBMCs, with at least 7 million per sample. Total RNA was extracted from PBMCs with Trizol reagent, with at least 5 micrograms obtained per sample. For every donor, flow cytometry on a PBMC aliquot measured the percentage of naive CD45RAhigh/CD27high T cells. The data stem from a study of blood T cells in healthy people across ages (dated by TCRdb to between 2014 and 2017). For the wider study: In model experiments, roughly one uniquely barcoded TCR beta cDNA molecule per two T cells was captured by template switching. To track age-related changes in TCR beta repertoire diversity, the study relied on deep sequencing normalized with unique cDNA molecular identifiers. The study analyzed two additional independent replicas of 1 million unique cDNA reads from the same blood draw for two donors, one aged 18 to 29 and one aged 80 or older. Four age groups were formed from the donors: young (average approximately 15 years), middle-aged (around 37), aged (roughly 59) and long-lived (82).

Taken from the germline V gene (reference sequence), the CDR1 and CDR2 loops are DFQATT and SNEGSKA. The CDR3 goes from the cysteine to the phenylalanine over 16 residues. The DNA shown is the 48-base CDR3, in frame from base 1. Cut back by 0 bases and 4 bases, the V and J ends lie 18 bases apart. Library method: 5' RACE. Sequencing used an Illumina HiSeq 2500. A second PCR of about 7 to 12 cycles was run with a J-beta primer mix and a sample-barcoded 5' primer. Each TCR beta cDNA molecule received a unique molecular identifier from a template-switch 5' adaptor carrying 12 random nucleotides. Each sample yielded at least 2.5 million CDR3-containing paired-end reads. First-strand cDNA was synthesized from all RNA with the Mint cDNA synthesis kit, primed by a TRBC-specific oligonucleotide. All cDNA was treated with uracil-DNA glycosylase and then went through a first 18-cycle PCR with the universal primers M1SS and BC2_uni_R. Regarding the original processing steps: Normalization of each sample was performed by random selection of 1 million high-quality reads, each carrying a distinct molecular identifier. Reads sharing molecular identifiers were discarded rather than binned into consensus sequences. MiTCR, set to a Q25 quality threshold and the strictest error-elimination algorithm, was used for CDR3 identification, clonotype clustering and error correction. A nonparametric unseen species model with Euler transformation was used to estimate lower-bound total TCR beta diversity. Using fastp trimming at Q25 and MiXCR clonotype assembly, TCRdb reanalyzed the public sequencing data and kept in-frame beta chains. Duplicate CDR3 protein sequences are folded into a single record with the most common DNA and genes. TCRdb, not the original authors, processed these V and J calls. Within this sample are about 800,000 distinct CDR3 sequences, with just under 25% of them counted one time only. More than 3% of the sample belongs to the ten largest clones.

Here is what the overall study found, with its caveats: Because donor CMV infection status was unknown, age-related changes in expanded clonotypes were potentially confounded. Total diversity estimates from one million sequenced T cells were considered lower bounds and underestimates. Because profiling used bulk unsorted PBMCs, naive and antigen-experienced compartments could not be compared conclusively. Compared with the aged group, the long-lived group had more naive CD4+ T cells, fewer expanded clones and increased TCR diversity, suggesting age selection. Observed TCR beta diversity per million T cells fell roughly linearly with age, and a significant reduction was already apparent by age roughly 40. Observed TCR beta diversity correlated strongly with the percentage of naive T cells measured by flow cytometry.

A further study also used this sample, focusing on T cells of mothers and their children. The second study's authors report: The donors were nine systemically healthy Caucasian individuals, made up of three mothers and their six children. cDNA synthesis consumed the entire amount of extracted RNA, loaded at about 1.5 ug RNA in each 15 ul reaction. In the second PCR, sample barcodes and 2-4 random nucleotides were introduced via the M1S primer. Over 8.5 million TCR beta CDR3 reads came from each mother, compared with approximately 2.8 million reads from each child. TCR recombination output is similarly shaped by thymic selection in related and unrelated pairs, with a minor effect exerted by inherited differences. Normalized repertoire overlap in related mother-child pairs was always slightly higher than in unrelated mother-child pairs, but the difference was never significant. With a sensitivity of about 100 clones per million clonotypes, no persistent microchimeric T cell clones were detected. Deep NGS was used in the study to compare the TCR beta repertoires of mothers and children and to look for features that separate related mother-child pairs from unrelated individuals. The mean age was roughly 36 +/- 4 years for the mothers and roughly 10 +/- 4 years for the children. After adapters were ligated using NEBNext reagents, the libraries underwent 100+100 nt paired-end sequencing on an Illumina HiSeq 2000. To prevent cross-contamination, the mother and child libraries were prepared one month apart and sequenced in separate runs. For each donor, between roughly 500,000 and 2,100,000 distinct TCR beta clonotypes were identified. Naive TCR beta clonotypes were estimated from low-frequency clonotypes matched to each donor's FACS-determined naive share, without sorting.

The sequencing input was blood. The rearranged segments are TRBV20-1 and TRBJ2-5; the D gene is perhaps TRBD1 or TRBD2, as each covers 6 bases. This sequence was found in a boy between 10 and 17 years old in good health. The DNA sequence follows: TGCAGTGCTAGAGATAGGTCAGGTGGGGGGCCAGAGACCCAGTACTTC. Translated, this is CSARDRSGGGPETQYF.